Detailed here is one T cell receptor beta chain. Its antigen is not yet known. Base qualities are missing; no much larger clone stands one base away. The record originates from a study of Tregs in tolerant kidney transplant recipients (dated by TCRdb to the late 2010s). Study-wide context: Transplants used related donors with nonmyeloablative bone marrow transplantation; mixed chimerism was transient in the human trials. TCRbeta sequencing was used in the study to identify donor-specific regulatory T cells before combined kidney and bone marrow transplantation, and the identified cells were then tracked after transplant. On the study overall, not on this receptor specifically: Expanding Tregs with activated donor B cells appeared to identify the most biologically relevant and donor-specific TCRbeta repertoire. PCR primers changed over time for some patients, so nucleotide-level comparison across those patients' samples was not possible. In tolerant patients, donor-specific Tregs expanded more than Tregs overall, which suggests antigen-driven rather than nonspecific expansion. Biological reproducibility was not directly addressed, though technical replication error appeared minimal. The study was limited by small patient numbers, and the findings need validation in larger populations and under other immunosuppression protocols.

CDR1 and CDR2, looked up from the germline V gene (reference sequence), are DFQATT and SNEGSKA. V drops 6 bases and J drops 12 bases, leaving 8 bases in between. The CDR3 runs 8 amino acids, cysteine and phenylalanine included. Of the read, only the CDR3 DNA is kept; its 24 bases are in frame from base 1. Genomic DNA was extracted from sorted cells with the QIAGEN DNeasy Blood and Tissue Kit for TCRbeta CDR3 sequencing. Through immunoSEQ, high-throughput TCRbeta CDR3 sequencing was done commercially, including PCR amplification with internal controls and bias correction. The original methods were these. Unique productive TCRbeta sequences were defined by CDR3 nucleotide sequence where primers matched, otherwise by CDR3 amino acid sequence with Vbeta and Jbeta genes. Sorting error was corrected by removing sequences shared between sorted populations at a frequency ratio of 2:1 or less, and the remaining shared sequences were assigned to the higher population. A sequence was defined as donor-reactive if the sequence was expanded at least 5-fold in CFSE-low cells compared with unstimulated cells and had a frequency of at least 0.01% in CFSE-low cells. Jensen-Shannon divergence calculated on the top 100 TCRbeta sequences ranked by frequency was used to measure repertoire divergence. When a sample had multiple sequencing runs, each run was corrected for sorting error separately and the runs were then pooled. TCRdb re-hosts the immuneACCESS table, in-frame sequences only. Its copies lack some clones; in the studies checked, an unresolved V gene accounts for under half of them, and the cause for the rest is not known. Clonal size and the V and J genes are those of that table, whereas D and trimming came from the DNA. Present in this sample are about 100,000 clones, nearly 90% of which were seen just once. Approximately 0.34% of the sample comes from the top ten.

Sample time point, as interpreted from the label and publication: blood sample drawn before combined kidney and bone marrow transplant. Unstimulated Tregs (CD4+CD25+CD127-), CD4+ non-Tregs (CD4+CD25-), CD4 and CD8 cells were FACS-sorted from thawed PBMCs. A few combined kidney and bone marrow transplant recipients from the ITN036ST trial were included as patients, and samples were available only from these trial subjects. Healthy control blood was separated into PBMCs by Ficoll density gradient and cryopreserved, and patient PBMCs were collected both before and after transplant. The chain is assembled from TRBV20-1 and TRBJ1-2, with no confidently assigned D gene. This TCR came from a human donor who received a combined kidney and bone marrow transplant. The starting material was CD4+ T cells from blood, obtained before the transplant. The CDR3 region: CSAGSHTF. The DNA reads TGCAGTGCGGGGAGTCACACCTTC.